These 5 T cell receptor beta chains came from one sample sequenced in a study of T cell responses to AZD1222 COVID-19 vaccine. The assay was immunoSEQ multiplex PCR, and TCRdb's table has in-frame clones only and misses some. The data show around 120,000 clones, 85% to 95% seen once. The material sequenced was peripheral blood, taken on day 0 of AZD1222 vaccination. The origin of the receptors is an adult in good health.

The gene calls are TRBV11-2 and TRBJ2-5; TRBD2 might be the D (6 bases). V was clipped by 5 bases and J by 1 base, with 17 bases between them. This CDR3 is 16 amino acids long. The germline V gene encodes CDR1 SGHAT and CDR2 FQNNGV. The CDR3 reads CASSIGGFIGQETQYF. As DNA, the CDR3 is TGTGCCAGCAGCATAGGAGGGTTTATCGGCCAAGAGACCCAGTACTTC.

The CDR3 DNA reads TGTGCCAGCAGTTTTAGCACGGGACACCAGCAAGAGACCCAGTACTTC. Its translation is CASSFSTGHQQETQYF. This chain connects TRBV28 to TRBJ2-5; D possibly corresponds to TRBD1 (6 bases). This CDR3 has 16 residues. The germline V and J ends were trimmed by 3 bases and 2 bases, with 16 bases remaining between them. Germline V CDR1 and CDR2: MDHEN, SYDVKM.

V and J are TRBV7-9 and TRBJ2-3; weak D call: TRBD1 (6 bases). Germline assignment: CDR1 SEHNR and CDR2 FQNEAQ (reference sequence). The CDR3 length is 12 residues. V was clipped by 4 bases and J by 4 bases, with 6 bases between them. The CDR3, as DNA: TGTGCCAGCAGCTACAGGGCAGATACGCAGTATTTT. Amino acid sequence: CASSYRADTQYF.

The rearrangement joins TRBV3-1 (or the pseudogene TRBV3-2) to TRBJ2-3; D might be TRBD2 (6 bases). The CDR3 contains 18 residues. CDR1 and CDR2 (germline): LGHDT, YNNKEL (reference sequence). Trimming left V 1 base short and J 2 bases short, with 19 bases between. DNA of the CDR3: TGTGCCAGCAGCCAAGGTCAAGGATTAGCGGAACTCACAGATACGCAGTATTTT. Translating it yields CASSQGQGLAELTDTQYF.

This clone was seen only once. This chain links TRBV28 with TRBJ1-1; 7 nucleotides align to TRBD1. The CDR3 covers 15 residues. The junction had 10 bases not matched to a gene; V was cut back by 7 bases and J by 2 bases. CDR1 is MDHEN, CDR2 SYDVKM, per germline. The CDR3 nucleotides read TGTGCCAGCACCTCCTTGGGACAGAGCAACACTGAAGCTTTCTTT. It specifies CASTSLGQSNTEAFF.